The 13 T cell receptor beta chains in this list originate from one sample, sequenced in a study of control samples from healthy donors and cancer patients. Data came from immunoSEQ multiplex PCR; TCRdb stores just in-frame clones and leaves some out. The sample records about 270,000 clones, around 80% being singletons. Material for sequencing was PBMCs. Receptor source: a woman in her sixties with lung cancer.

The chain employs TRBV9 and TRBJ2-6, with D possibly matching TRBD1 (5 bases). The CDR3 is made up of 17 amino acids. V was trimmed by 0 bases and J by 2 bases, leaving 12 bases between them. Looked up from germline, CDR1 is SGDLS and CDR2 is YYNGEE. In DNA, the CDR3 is TGTGCCAGCAGCGTAGCGGCCAGGGCGGCTGGGGCCAACGTCCTGACTTTC. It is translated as CASSVAARAAGANVLTF.

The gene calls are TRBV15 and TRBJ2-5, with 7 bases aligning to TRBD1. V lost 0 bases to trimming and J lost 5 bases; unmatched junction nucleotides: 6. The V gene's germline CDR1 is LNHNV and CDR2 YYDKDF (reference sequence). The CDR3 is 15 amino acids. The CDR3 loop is CATSRDTRGPETQYF. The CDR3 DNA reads TGTGCCACCAGCAGAGATACTAGGGGGCCGGAGACCCAGTACTTC. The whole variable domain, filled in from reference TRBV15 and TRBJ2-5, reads DAMVIQNPRYQVTQFGKPVTLSCSQTLNHNVMYWYQQKSSQAPKLLFHYYDKDFNNEADTPDNFQSRRPNTSFCFLDIRSPGLGDTAMYLCATSRDTRGPETQYFGPGTRLLVL.

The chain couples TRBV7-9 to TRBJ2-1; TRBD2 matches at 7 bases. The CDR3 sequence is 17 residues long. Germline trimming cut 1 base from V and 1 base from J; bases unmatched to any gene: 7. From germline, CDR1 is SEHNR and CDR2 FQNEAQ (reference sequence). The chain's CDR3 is CASSLGPAGESYNEQFF. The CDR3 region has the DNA TGTGCCAGCAGCTTAGGTCCTGCGGGAGAGTCCTACAATGAGCAGTTCTTC.

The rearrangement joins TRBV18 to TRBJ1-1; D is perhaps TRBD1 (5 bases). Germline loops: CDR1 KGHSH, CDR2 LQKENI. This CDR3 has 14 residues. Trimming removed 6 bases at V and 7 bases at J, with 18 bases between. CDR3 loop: CASSPTTRDVEAFF. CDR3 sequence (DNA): TGTGCCAGCTCTCCCACGACGAGGGACGTTGAAGCTTTCTTT.

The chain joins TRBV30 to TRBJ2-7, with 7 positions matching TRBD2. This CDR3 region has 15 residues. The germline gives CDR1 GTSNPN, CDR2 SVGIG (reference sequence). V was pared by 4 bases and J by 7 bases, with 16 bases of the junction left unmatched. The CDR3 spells CAWNPLRRMGGEQYF. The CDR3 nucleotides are TGTGCCTGGAACCCCTTAAGACGAATGGGGGGGGAGCAGTACTTC.

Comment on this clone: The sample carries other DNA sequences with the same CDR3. The CDR3 DNA reads as TGCGCCAGCAGCTTCGACGGGCTGAACACTGAAGCTTTCTTT. Amino acid sequence: CASSFDGLNTEAFF. The rearrangement uses TRBV5-1 and TRBJ1-1; D remains unclear. V shed 2 bases and J shed 0 bases, with 8 bases lying between them. CDR3 length: 14 residues. Germline CDR1 reads SGHRS; CDR2 reads YFSETQ.

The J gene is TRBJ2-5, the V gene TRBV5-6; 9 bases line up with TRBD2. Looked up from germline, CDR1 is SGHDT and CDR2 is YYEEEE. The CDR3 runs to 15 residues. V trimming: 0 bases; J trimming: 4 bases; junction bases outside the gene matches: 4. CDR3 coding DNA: TGTGCCAGCAGCTTGGCGGGACTAGCATCAGAGACCCAGTACTTC. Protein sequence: CASSLAGLASETQYF.

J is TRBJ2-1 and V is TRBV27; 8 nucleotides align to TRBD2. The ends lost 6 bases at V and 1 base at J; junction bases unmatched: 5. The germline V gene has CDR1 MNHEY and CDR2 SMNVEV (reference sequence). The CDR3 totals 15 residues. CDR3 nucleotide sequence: TGTGCCAGCAGGGGCCAGCGGGAGTCCTACAATGAGCAGTTCTTC. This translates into CASRGQRESYNEQFF.

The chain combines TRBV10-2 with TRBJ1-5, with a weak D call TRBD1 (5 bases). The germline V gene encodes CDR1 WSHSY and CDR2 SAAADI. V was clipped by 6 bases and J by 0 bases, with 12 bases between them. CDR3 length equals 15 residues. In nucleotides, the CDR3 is TGCGCCAGCAGAGCTAGGGGCGGTAGCAATCAGCCCCAGCATTTT. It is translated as CASRARGGSNQPQHF.

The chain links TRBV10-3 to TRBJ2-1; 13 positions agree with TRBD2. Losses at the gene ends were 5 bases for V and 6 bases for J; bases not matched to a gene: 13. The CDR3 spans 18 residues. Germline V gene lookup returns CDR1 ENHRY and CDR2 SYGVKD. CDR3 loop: CAISSGTSGDLLANEQFF. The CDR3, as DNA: TGTGCCATCAGTTCCGGGACTAGCGGGGATTTATTAGCCAATGAGCAGTTCTTC.

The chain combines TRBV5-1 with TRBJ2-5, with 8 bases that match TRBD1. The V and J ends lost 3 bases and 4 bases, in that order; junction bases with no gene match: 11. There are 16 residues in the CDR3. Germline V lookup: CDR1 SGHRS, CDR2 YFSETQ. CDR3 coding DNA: TGCGCCAGCAGCTATAATCAGGGGGCCAGTGGAGAGACCCAGTACTTC. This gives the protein CASSYNQGASGETQYF.

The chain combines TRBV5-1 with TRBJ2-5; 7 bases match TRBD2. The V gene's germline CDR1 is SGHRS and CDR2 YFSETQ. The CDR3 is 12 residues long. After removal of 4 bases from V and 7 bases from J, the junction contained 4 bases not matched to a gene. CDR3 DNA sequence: TGCGCCAGCAGCGGGGGGGTTATGACCCAGTACTTC. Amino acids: CASSGGVMTQYF.

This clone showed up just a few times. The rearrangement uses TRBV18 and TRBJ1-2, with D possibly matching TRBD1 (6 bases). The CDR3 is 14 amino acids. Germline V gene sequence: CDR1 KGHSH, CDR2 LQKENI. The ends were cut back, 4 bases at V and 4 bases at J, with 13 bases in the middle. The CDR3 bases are TGTGCCAGCTCACAGGACAGACGTAGCTATGGCTACACCTTC. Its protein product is CASSQDRRSYGYTF. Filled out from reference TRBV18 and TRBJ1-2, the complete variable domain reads NAGVMQNPRHLVRRRGQEARLRCSPMKGHSHVYWYRQLPEEGLKFMVYLQKENIIDESGMPKERFSAEFPKEGPSILRIQQVVRGDSAAYFCASSQDRRSYGYTFGSGTRLTVV.